A single T cell receptor (beta chain) is shown here with its context. This clone's antigen is unknown. Base-call qualities are not available, and no considerably larger clone is one nucleotide away. The cysteine opens and the phenylalanine closes a CDR3 of 21 amino acids. Just the 63-base CDR3 DNA is kept, in frame starting at base 1. The immunoSEQ Assay, a bias-controlled multiplex PCR, was used to amplify TCRbeta CDR3 regions from genomic DNA. Under the source paper's analysis protocol: The number of nucleated cells in each sample was estimated by amplification of reference gene primers within the assay. To quantify the absolute abundance of each unique TCRbeta CDR3 rearrangement, sequence reads were collapsed and filtered. For each sample, productive Simpson clonality was calculated as the square root of Simpson's diversity index over productive rearrangements. TCRdb obtained this table from immuneACCESS and retained in-frame rearrangements with V and J assigned. These tables miss some clones; where compared with another copy, unresolved V genes account for less than half of the shortfall, and the remainder is unexplained. The V and J calls and the clone size are those of that table, but D and trimming were determined from the DNA. The sample contains roughly 68,000 clones, about 87% of them found a single time. Less than 7.5% of the sample lies in the top ten.

This specimen belongs to a study of blood T cell repertoires in COVID-19 (dated by TCRdb to between 2020 and 2021). About the investigation overall: Samples covering the acute and convalescent phases of COVID-19 were provided by collaborators in the United States, Italy and Spain. The material from the prospective study consisted of cDNA or gDNA derived from T cells, B-cell-depleted T cells, or PBMCs. The dataset comprised deeply sampled blood TCRbeta repertoires from subjects exposed to, actively infected with, or recovered from COVID-19. The repertoires were released in a freely available public database meant as a resource for research on the immune response to SARS-CoV-2. Samples came from the ongoing ImmuneRACE study (first 160 participants) plus 1,254 subjects from 6 global collaborators. The sample metadata nearly always contained a de-identified subject ID, COVID-19 status, age in years and sex. Where HLA class I and class II types were available, the types were taken from metadata supplied by the sample provider, not from assay-based typing. General findings and caveats noted by the study authors: Clinical and demographic metadata were provided uncurated, with the amount varying by source and participant.

Each collaborating institution followed its own protocols to collect whole blood in K2EDTA tubes. For TCRbeta analysis, collaborators shipped samples as frozen whole blood, isolated PBMCs, or DNA extracted from either of those sample types. Sequenced: peripheral blood. The chain is made from TRBV21-1 and TRBJ2-3; no DNA check was done on the table's D call, TRBD2. TRBV21-1 constitutes a pseudogene. The sequence came from a woman over 75 with active COVID-19. The DNA is as follows: TGTGCCAGCAGCAAAAAATCATGGCGAGGAGCTAGCGGGAGGGCCGGGGATACGCAGTATTTT. Its protein is CASSKKSWRGASGRAGDTQYF.